The rows below give T cell receptor beta chains drawn from one sample of a study of CD8+ T cells in alopecia areata. Some clones are missing from TCRdb's copy, which holds only in-frame ones; the method was immunoSEQ multiplex PCR. The sample has fewer than 250,000 clones; 64% are singletons. The material was CD4+ T cells sorted from blood, obtained at week 4, from a patient treated with tofacitinib. The receptors here all came from a human donor with alopecia areata. Both conserved end residues are trimmed from each CDR3. Each record gives: V gene, D gene, CDR3 protein. A D gene is named only where the DNA matches it firmly.

TRBV10-2	-	ASSESTSSTQY
TRBV4-1	TRBD1	ASKDRGGMLNTGELF
TRBV19	-	ASRGAGLNYGYT
TRBV2	TRBD1	ASSSDRVGNQPQH
TRBV5-4	-	ASSHSGPTDTQY
TRBV5-4	-	ASSLGGASTDTQY
TRBV2	TRBD1	ASNLRGTGYGKNIQY
TRBV7-9	-	ASSLRAGSTDTQY
TRBV5-8	-	ASSFPVRETQY
TRBV5-6	-	ASRRDSSYEQY
TRBV11-1	-	ASGKSVTYEQY
TRBV7-3	TRBD2	ASSPQGLVNNEQF
TRBV7-2	-	ASSSRLSTDTQY
TRBV7-7	TRBD1	ASSLESGGRQY